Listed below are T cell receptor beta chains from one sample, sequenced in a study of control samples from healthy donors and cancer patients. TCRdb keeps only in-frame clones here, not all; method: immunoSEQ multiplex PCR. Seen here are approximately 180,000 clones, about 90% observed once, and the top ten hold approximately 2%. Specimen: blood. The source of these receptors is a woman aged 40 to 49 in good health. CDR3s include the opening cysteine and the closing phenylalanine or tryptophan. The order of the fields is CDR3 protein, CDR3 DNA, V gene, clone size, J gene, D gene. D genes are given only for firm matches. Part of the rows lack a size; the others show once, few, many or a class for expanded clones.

cdr3_aa: CASSIRRADQPQHF
cdr3_nt: TGTGCCAGCAGTATACGACGGGCGGATCAGCCCCAGCATTTT
v_call: TRBV6-2/TRBV6-3
clone_size: few
j_call: TRBJ1-5
d_call: -

cdr3_aa: CASSPHPGRAGQETQYF
cdr3_nt: TGTGCCAGCAGCCCCCACCCGGGGCGGGCGGGCCAAGAGACCCAGTACTTC
v_call: TRBV3-1/TRBV3-2
clone_size: -
j_call: TRBJ2-5
d_call: -

cdr3_aa: CASRATGEVRTKNIQYF
cdr3_nt: TGTGCCAGCAGGGCTACAGGGGAGGTGAGGACCAAAAACATTCAGTACTTC
v_call: TRBV11-3
clone_size: once
j_call: TRBJ2-4
d_call: -

cdr3_aa: CASSLDAGRNTEAFF
cdr3_nt: TGCGCCAGCAGCTTGGACGCGGGGAGGAACACTGAAGCTTTCTTT
v_call: TRBV5-1
clone_size: -
j_call: TRBJ1-1
d_call: -

cdr3_aa: CSARVYGYTF
cdr3_nt: TGCAGTGCTAGGGTCTATGGCTACACCTTC
v_call: TRBV20-1
clone_size: -
j_call: TRBJ1-2
d_call: -

cdr3_aa: CASSPTPVSPANYGYTF
cdr3_nt: TGTGCCAGCTCACCAACCCCGGTTAGTCCCGCTAACTATGGCTACACCTTC
v_call: TRBV18
clone_size: -
j_call: TRBJ1-2
d_call: -

cdr3_aa: CASSLGQAGSYNEQFF
cdr3_nt: TGTGCCAGCAGCTTAGGGCAGGCGGGCTCCTACAATGAGCAGTTCTTC
v_call: TRBV11-2
clone_size: -
j_call: TRBJ2-1
d_call: -

cdr3_aa: CASSPDGGRFHGYTF
cdr3_nt: TGTGCCAGCAGCCCCGACGGGGGGAGGTTCCATGGCTACACCTTC
v_call: TRBV11-2
clone_size: -
j_call: TRBJ1-2
d_call: -

cdr3_aa: CASSLEGDTIYF
cdr3_nt: TGTGCCAGCAGCTTAGAGGGAGACACCATATATTTT
v_call: TRBV11-2
clone_size: -
j_call: TRBJ1-3
d_call: -

cdr3_aa: CASRGGRTGPTGELFF
cdr3_nt: TGTGCCAGCAGGGGGGGCCGGACAGGGCCCACCGGGGAGCTGTTTTTT
v_call: TRBV4-2
clone_size: -
j_call: TRBJ2-2
d_call: TRBD1

cdr3_aa: CASSLVIRNTEAFF
cdr3_nt: TGTGCCAGCAGCTTAGTTATCAGAAACACTGAAGCTTTCTTT
v_call: TRBV7-2
clone_size: -
j_call: TRBJ1-1
d_call: -

cdr3_aa: CASSQGGDDGYTF
cdr3_nt: TGCGCCAGCAGCCAAGGGGGGGACGATGGCTACACCTTC
v_call: TRBV4-1
clone_size: -
j_call: TRBJ1-2
d_call: -

cdr3_aa: CASSEPRQGTYEQYF
cdr3_nt: TGCGCCAGCAGTGAGCCGAGACAGGGAACCTACGAGCAGTACTTC
v_call: TRBV10-2
clone_size: -
j_call: TRBJ2-7
d_call: TRBD1

cdr3_aa: CASSFWGGVTDTQYF
cdr3_nt: TGTGCCAGCAGCTTCTGGGGGGGTGTCACAGATACGCAGTATTTT
v_call: TRBV7-2
clone_size: -
j_call: TRBJ2-3
d_call: TRBD2

cdr3_aa: CASSFDRGAWTEAFF
cdr3_nt: TGTGCCAGCAGTTTTGACAGGGGTGCCTGGACTGAAGCTTTCTTT
v_call: TRBV27
clone_size: -
j_call: TRBJ1-1
d_call: TRBD1

cdr3_aa: CASSSGHTQYF
cdr3_nt: TGTGCCAGTAGTAGTGGTCATACGCAGTATTTT
v_call: TRBV19
clone_size: -
j_call: TRBJ2-3
d_call: -

cdr3_aa: CASSRGTEAFF
cdr3_nt: TGTGCCAGCAGTCGGGGCACTGAAGCTTTCTTT
v_call: TRBV12-3/TRBV12-4
clone_size: -
j_call: TRBJ1-1
d_call: -

cdr3_aa: CASTGQRNTIYF
cdr3_nt: TGTGCCAGCACAGGGCAGAGAAACACCATATATTTT
v_call: TRBV6-5
clone_size: -
j_call: TRBJ1-3
d_call: -

cdr3_aa: CATSRARGATRAEKLFF
cdr3_nt: TGTGCCACCAGCAGAGCCCGGGGCGCTACCAGGGCTGAAAAACTGTTTTTT
v_call: TRBV15
clone_size: -
j_call: TRBJ1-4
d_call: -

cdr3_aa: CASTARVASNQPQHF
cdr3_nt: TGCGCCAGCACGGCAAGGGTTGCAAGCAATCAGCCCCAGCATTTT
v_call: TRBV4-1
clone_size: -
j_call: TRBJ1-5
d_call: -

cdr3_aa: CASSQDSGGMQNGYTF
cdr3_nt: TGCGCCAGCAGCCAAGACTCGGGAGGGATGCAAAATGGCTACACCTTC
v_call: TRBV4-1
clone_size: -
j_call: TRBJ1-2
d_call: -

cdr3_aa: CASSPGNTIYF
cdr3_nt: TGTGCCAGCAGCCCCGGAAACACCATATATTTT
v_call: TRBV9
clone_size: -
j_call: TRBJ1-3
d_call: -